Listed here are 9 T cell receptor beta chains from one sample, sequenced in a study of blood T cell repertoires in COVID-19. TCRdb keeps only in-frame clones here, not all; method: immunoSEQ multiplex PCR. This table holds fewer than 85,000 clones, roughly 80% found once. Sequencing input: peripheral blood. These receptors all stem from a woman aged 55-69 years with acute or convalescent COVID-19.

The V and J genes are TRBV2 and TRBJ2-1, with 12 bases that match TRBD2. Germline loops: CDR1 SNHLY, CDR2 FYNNEI. The CDR3 is 15 residues long. Unmatched junction bases numbered 10, after V lost 1 base and J lost 15 bases. CDR3 loop: CASSEGLAGGRSLFF. The CDR3 DNA reads as TGTGCCAGCAGTGAAGGTCTAGCGGGGGGGCGATCTCTGTTCTTC. The full variable domain, in which reference TRBV2 and TRBJ2-1 provide the parts outside the CDR3, is EPEVTQTPSHQVTQMGQEVILRCVPISNHLYFYWYRQILGQKVEFLVSFYNNEISEKSEIFDDQFSVERPDGSNFTLKIRSTKLEDSAMYFCASSEGLAGGRSLFFGPGTRLTVL.

The chain links TRBV18 to TRBJ1-1; 8 nucleotides match TRBD1. The CDR3 runs to 15 residues. The V gene's germline CDR1 is KGHSH and CDR2 LQKENI. The ends lost 5 bases at V and 4 bases at J; junction bases unmatched: 9. The chain's CDR3 is CASSGPGGQGTEAFF. The CDR3 DNA follows: TGTGCCAGCTCAGGTCCAGGGGGCCAGGGCACTGAAGCTTTCTTT.

The CDR3 spells CASSLTVTNEKLFF. The CDR3 nucleotides are TGTGCCAGCAGCCTGACAGTAACTAATGAAAAACTGTTTTTT. The chain recombines TRBV7-8 with TRBJ1-4; D perhaps matches TRBD1 (5 bases). Looked up from germline, CDR1 is SGHVS and CDR2 is FQNEAQ. The CDR3 sequence is 14 residues long. The ends were cut back, 5 bases at V and 1 base at J, with 8 bases in the middle.

The V and J genes are TRBV11-1 and TRBJ1-1, with 9 bases lining up with TRBD1. V lost 5 bases and J lost 3; bases outside the gene matches: 7. The CDR3 has 15 residues. CDR1 and CDR2 from the germline V gene are SGHAT and FQDESV (reference sequence). DNA of the CDR3: TGTGCCAGCAGCGCTCGGACAGGGGTGTACACTGAAGCTTTCTTT. It is translated as CASSARTGVYTEAFF.

The chain joins TRBV5-1 to TRBJ1-1; D remains ambiguous. V lost 0 bases and J lost 0, with 6 bases in between. In germline, CDR1 is SGHRS, CDR2 YFSETQ. The CDR3 is 14 amino acids. The CDR3 sequence is CASSLEAVNTEAFF. CDR3 nucleotide sequence: TGCGCCAGCAGCTTGGAGGCGGTGAACACTGAAGCTTTCTTT.

The chain carries TRBV10-3 and TRBJ2-1; 11 bases map to TRBD1. The germline V gene encodes CDR1 ENHRY and CDR2 SYGVKD. The junction had 5 bases not matched to a gene; V was cut back by 7 bases and J by 3 bases. This CDR3 comprises 15 residues. The CDR3 loop reads CAIKLDRGLYNEQFF. As DNA, the CDR3 is TGTGCCATCAAACTGGACAGGGGGCTCTACAATGAGCAGTTCTTC.

The V and J genes are TRBV7-3 and TRBJ2-1; weak D call: TRBD2 (6 bases). In germline, CDR1 is SGHTA, CDR2 FQGTGA. The V end lost 2 bases, the J end lost 5 bases, and 16 bases lay between the germline ends. The CDR3 is made up of 16 amino acids. The CDR3 sequence is CASSLLGGAPHNEQFF. The DNA of the CDR3 is TGTGCCAGCAGCTTACTCGGCGGGGCCCCGCACAATGAGCAGTTCTTC.

The V gene is TRBV7-3, the J gene TRBJ1-3; D unresolved. The CDR3 is 13 amino acids. Trimming shortened V by 0 bases and J by 8 bases, and 8 bases separated the two germline ends. Germline V gene sequence: CDR1 SGHTA, CDR2 FQGTGA. CDR3 in DNA: TGTGCCAGCAGCTTAACGAGGCTGGACACCATATATTTT. Translating it yields CASSLTRLDTIYF.

This chain uses TRBV6-1 with TRBJ1-2; tentatively, D is TRBD1 (5 bases). V was pared by 3 bases and J by 4 bases, with 9 bases between. Looked up from germline, CDR1 is MNHNS and CDR2 is SASEGT. The CDR3 totals 13 residues. CDR3 sequence (DNA): TGTGCCAGCAGTGATCAGGGTCCCTATGGCTACACCTTC. This encodes CASSDQGPYGYTF.